This entry concerns a single T cell receptor beta chain. Its antigen is still unknown. This record comes from a study of T cells after posttransplantation cyclophosphamide. Study-level findings and limits: After PTCy, TRB diversity resembled that of CNI/methotrexate controls. TRB overlap between skin or GI tissue T cells and blood was limited. Later blood repertoires were often dominated by clones from the donor CD8+ memory compartment.

Control samples came 1 year after myeloablative marrow transplants with methotrexate plus calcineurin inhibitor. After removal of 7 bases from V and 8 bases from J, the junction contained 8 bases not matched to a gene. The CDR3 has 13 amino acids. Germline V gene sequence: CDR1 SQVTM, CDR2 ANQGSEA. The method was immunoSEQ multiplex PCR; TCRdb's version includes in-frame clones alone and lacks a portion of them. The profile shows about 16,000 clones, about four fifths of them singletons. The TCR originated in a young adult male patient who received an allogeneic stem cell transplant from an unrelated donor, was CMV-positive, and had acute and chronic GVHD. These T cells may partly come from the graft donor. The chain joins TRBV29-1 to TRBJ2-1; TRBD1 agrees at 10 bases. This specimen consisted of PBMCs, obtained 441 days after allogeneic stem cell transplant with calcineurin inhibitor and methotrexate. The CDR3 nucleotides are TGCAGCGCACCCTCCGGGACAGGGGATGAGCAGTTCTTC. This translates into CSAPSGTGDEQFF.